Listed here are 7 T cell receptor beta chains from one sample, sequenced in a study of T cells expressing NK-cell markers. For each CDR3 protein, TCRdb gives one entry from its re-call of the 5' RACE reads, without DNA. The sample totals roughly 280,000 distinct CDR3 sequences. The specimen sequenced was blood T cells: a sorted CD56 or NKG2C T cell subset, CD4+ or CD8+ T cells, or bulk PBMC T cells (not recorded which). The source of these receptors is a man between 18 and 29 years old in good health.

The chain uses TRBV7-6 and TRBJ2-2; TCRdb reports TRBD2, a call that lacks DNA to check it against. Germline V gene sequence: CDR1 SGHVS, CDR2 FNYEAQ. This CDR3 region has 15 residues. CDR3 protein: CASSSTSRPGGELFF.

V and J are TRBV3-1 and TRBJ2-7. Germline loops: CDR1 LGHDT, CDR2 YNNKEL (reference sequence). This CDR3 is built from 13 residues. The chain's CDR3 is CASSQQLSYEQYF.

The J gene is TRBJ2-3, the V gene TRBV20-1; TCRdb's assignment of TRBD1 cannot be checked, as there is no DNA. Germline V gene data show CDR1 as DFQATT and CDR2 as SNEGSKA (reference sequence). The CDR3 extends over 15 amino acids. CDR3 in amino acids: CSGDNLRDPTDTQYF.

The chain employs TRBV20-1 and TRBJ1-4; lacking DNA, the TRBD1 call made by TCRdb goes unchecked. The CDR3 sequence is 14 residues long. CDR1 and CDR2 from the germline V gene are DFQATT and SNEGSKA (reference sequence). The CDR3: CSAPNRGKDEKLFF.

This chain connects TRBV4-2 to TRBJ2-5; no DNA is available, so the TRBD2 call from TCRdb remains unchecked. Germline values: CDR1 LGHNA, CDR2 YNFKEQ. The CDR3 runs 15 residues. This chain's CDR3 is CASRPGRAGGETQYF.

The rearrangement links TRBV10-2 to TRBJ1-2; TCRdb's D call of TRBD1 is untestable without DNA. The CDR3 is made up of 15 amino acids. Germline assignment: CDR1 WSHSY and CDR2 SAAADI. CDR3 residues: CASSTDRVISYGYTF.

The V call is TRBV12-3 or TRBV12-4, the J call TRBJ2-2; TCRdb picks TRBD2, but there is no DNA to check that call. CDR3 length: 17 amino acids. The CDR3 sequence is CASSLRAGRDNTGELFF.